Following are 25 T cell receptor beta chains from one sample sequenced in a study of T-cell memory formation after mild COVID-19 (dated by TCRdb to about 2021). The method was 5' RACE. TCRdb lists the instrument as Illumina NovaSeq 6000. Using fastp trimming at Q25 and MiXCR clonotype assembly, TCRdb reanalyzed the public sequencing data and kept in-frame beta chains. Duplicate CDR3 protein sequences are folded into a single record with the most common DNA and genes. The sample table holds about 340,000 distinct CDR3 sequences, of which about 16% were seen once. The ten largest clonotypes hold under 25% of the sample. Sequenced input: PBMCs or a T cell subset sorted from them (not recorded which). The receptor source for this set is a man between 18 and 35 years old who had mild COVID-19 (a few samples of this study predate the infection). The sample titles of this study are shuffled in the database, so cell type and time point are left out; the donor was told from shared clones.

The V call is TRBV6-5, the J call TRBJ1-6; 9 bases line up with TRBD1. Germline trimming cut 0 bases from V and 8 bases from J; bases unmatched to any gene: 2. The V gene's germline CDR1 is MNHEY and CDR2 SVGAGI. The CDR3 is made up of 15 amino acids. CDR3 sequence (DNA): TGTGCCAGCAGTTACTCGCGGACAGGGGATTCACCCCTCCACTTT. Translation: CASSYSRTGDSPLHF.

This clonotype appeared a few times. The V gene is TRBV25-1, the J gene TRBJ1-3, with D possibly being TRBD1 (6 bases). CDR3 size: 16 residues. The germline V gene has CDR1 MGHDK and CDR2 SYGVNS. Between the trimmed V and J ends, which lost 3 bases and 0 bases, there was a span of 12 bases. Here the CDR3 reads CASSESDRYSGNTIYF. The CDR3 DNA sequence: TGTGCCAGCAGTGAGAGCGACAGGTACTCTGGAAACACCATATATTTT.

Comments on this clonotype: Just one base apart from a much larger clone, this may be a read error. V usage is TRBV5-6 and J usage is TRBJ1-5, with TRBD1 matching 7 bases. Per germline, CDR1 SGHDT and CDR2 YYEEEE. This CDR3 contains 14 residues. The V segment lost 3 bases and the J segment 2 bases; nucleotides outside the gene matches: 2. The CDR3 loop reads CASSSGQRNQPQHF. The CDR3 DNA follows: TGTGCCAGCAGCTCGGGACAGCGCAATCAGCCCCAGCATTTT.

The chain employs TRBV27 and TRBJ2-1; the D is unclear. Trimming pared 2 bases from V and 0 bases from J, leaving 5 bases between. This CDR3 has 14 residues. CDR1 and CDR2 (germline): MNHEY, SMNVEV (reference sequence). Written as DNA, the CDR3 is TGTGCCAGCAGTTTAGGTGCCTCCTACAATGAGCAGTTCTTC. It encodes CASSLGASYNEQFF.

In its sample, this clonotype was seen many times. The chain combines TRBV5-1 with TRBJ2-3; D is unresolved. Germline lookup yields CDR1 SGHRS and CDR2 YFSETQ. The V end was cut by 4 bases, the J end by 5 bases, with 8 bases between. The CDR3 extends over 12 amino acids. In DNA, the CDR3 is TGCGCCAGCAGCGCCGATGGAGATACGCAGTATTTT. It codes for CASSADGDTQYF.

This clonotype was observed at least ten times. V usage is TRBV20-1 and J usage is TRBJ2-7, with 10 bases matching TRBD1. After removal of 6 bases from V and 4 bases from J, the junction contained 3 bases not matched to a gene. This CDR3 has 12 residues. Germline CDR1 is DFQATT and CDR2 is SNEGSKA (reference sequence). CDR3 nucleotides: TGCAGTGCAGAGGGACAGGGGTACGAGCAGTACTTC. It encodes CSAEGQGYEQYF.

The chain combines TRBV30 with TRBJ2-7; D might be TRBD1 or TRBD2, each matching 5 bases. From germline, CDR1 is GTSNPN and CDR2 SVGIG (reference sequence). The CDR3 extends over 11 amino acids. V lost 1 base and J 10 bases, leaving 11 bases between the germline ends. The DNA for the CDR3 is TGTGCCTGGAGTGACGGGGCCCATCAGTACTTC. Its protein product is CAWSDGAHQYF.

The table lists this clonotype with a few counts. The chain carries TRBV12-3 or TRBV12-4 and TRBJ1-1; TRBD1 agrees at 7 bases. The CDR3 contains 14 residues. The V and J ends lost 6 bases and 3 bases, in that order; junction bases with no gene match: 7. The CDR3 here is CASRPGRGHTEAFF. The CDR3 DNA reads as TGTGCCAGCAGACCCGGGAGGGGGCACACTGAAGCTTTCTTT.

This clonotype appeared a few times. The chain links TRBV12-3 or TRBV12-4 to TRBJ1-1; D perhaps matches TRBD1 (6 bases). V was pared by 7 bases and J by 5 bases, with 17 bases between. The CDR3 covers 14 residues. As DNA, the CDR3 is TGTGCCAGCACCTGGGGGAGGGGGAGGACTGAAGCTTTCTTT. Translating it yields CASTWGRGRTEAFF.

The CDR3 is CASSYLGRGEQFF. CDR3 DNA: TGTGCCAGCAGCTACCTTGGACGGGGTGAGCAGTTCTTC. The genes are TRBV27 and TRBJ2-1, with D maybe TRBD2 (5 bases). Trimming shortened V by 6 bases and J by 9 bases, and 15 bases separated the two germline ends. Germline V CDR1 and CDR2: MNHEY, SMNVEV (reference sequence). CDR3 length: 13 residues.

This clonotype was seen more than once but under ten times. The chain is built from TRBV7-9 and TRBJ2-5; 12 bases align to TRBD2. Germline lookup yields CDR1 SEHNR and CDR2 FQNEAQ (reference sequence). The trim removed 5 bases at V and 5 bases at J, leaving 6 bases unmatched. The CDR3 contains 15 residues. CDR3 protein: CASSPWTSGEETQYF. DNA of the CDR3: TGTGCCAGCAGCCCTTGGACTAGCGGGGAGGAGACCCAGTACTTC.

The chain combines TRBV5-1 with TRBJ2-2; D tentatively fits TRBD1 or TRBD2 (5 bases each). The V end was cut by 8 bases, the J end by 4 bases, with 12 bases between. Germline lookup yields CDR1 SGHRS and CDR2 YFSETQ. The CDR3 runs to 13 residues. CDR3 sequence reads: CASDFGGTGELFF. The CDR3 nucleotides read TGCGCCAGTGATTTTGGGGGCACCGGGGAGCTGTTTTTT. The whole variable domain, remainder taken from reference TRBV5-1 and TRBJ2-2, is KAGVTQTPRYLIKTRGQQVTLSCSPISGHRSVSWYQQTPGQGLQFLFEYFSETQRNKGNFPGRFSGRQFSNSRSEMNVSTLELGDSALYLCASDFGGTGELFFGEGSRLTVL.

This clonotype was counted only a few times. The CDR3 coding sequence is TGTGCCAGCAGCGTAGGGTCTGGAGGCCAGCCCCAGCATTTT. Its protein product is CASSVGSGGQPQHF. The chain joins TRBV9 to TRBJ1-5; D remains unclear. The CDR3 covers 14 residues. V was trimmed by 0 bases and J by 7 bases, leaving 11 bases between them. Germline V CDR1 and CDR2: SGDLS, YYNGEE.

Only a few counts were recorded for this clonotype. This CDR3 is CASSLAKRVFAGELFF. The CDR3 DNA reads TGTGCCAGCAGCTTAGCAAAACGAGTTTTTGCCGGGGAGCTGTTTTTT. The rearrangement links TRBV7-6 to TRBJ2-2; D unresolved. This CDR3 is built from 16 residues. Germline-derived CDR1 and CDR2 are SGHVS and FNYEAQ. The V gene lost 0 bases and the J gene lost 6 bases, with 14 bases spanning the gap.

This clonotype was seen once. This rearrangement joins TRBV20-1 to TRBJ2-7; TRBD1 matches 8 bases. The CDR3 runs to 15 residues. V trimming: 2 bases; J trimming: 0 bases; junction bases outside the gene matches: 6. Germline CDR1 DFQATT, CDR2 SNEGSKA (reference sequence). The DNA of the CDR3 is TGCAGTGCTAGACTCAGGGGGCCCCTCTCCTACGAGCAGTACGTC. Its translation is CSARLRGPLSYEQYV.

This clonotype turned up a few times. The rearrangement links TRBV5-1 to TRBJ1-2; D gene unclear. Germline V CDR1 and CDR2: SGHRS, YFSETQ. The CDR3 is made up of 14 amino acids. V dropped 0 bases and J dropped 4 bases, with 10 bases sitting between them. This chain's CDR3 is CASSLEATSYGYTF. The DNA of the CDR3 is TGCGCCAGCAGCTTGGAGGCCACTTCCTATGGCTACACCTTC.

V and J are TRBV9 and TRBJ2-7; D is unresolved. Trimming cost V 0 bases and J 2 bases, with 9 bases left between them. The CDR3 contains 14 residues. Germline V gives CDR1 SGDLS, CDR2 YYNGEE. In DNA, the CDR3 is TGTGCCAGCAGCGTAGCCCCGGGCGCCTACGAGCAGTACTTC. This sequence encodes CASSVAPGAYEQYF.

In its sample, this clonotype was seen a few times. The chain's CDR3 is CASGGVASTDTQYF. The CDR3 DNA follows: TGTGCCAGCGGAGGGGTGGCTAGCACAGATACGCAGTATTTT. The V and J genes are TRBV9 and TRBJ2-3, with D possibly matching TRBD2 (6 bases). Trimming removed 7 bases from V and 0 bases from J, with 12 bases in between. The V gene's germline CDR1 is SGDLS and CDR2 YYNGEE. This CDR3 has 14 amino acids.

This clonotype came up many times. V is TRBV3-1 and J is TRBJ2-1; D gene uncertain. V was trimmed by 2 bases and J by 7 bases, leaving 9 bases between them. CDR1 is LGHDT, CDR2 YNNKEL, per germline (reference sequence). The CDR3 is made up of 13 amino acids. Here the CDR3 reads CASSQRHLNEQFF. CDR3 DNA: TGTGCCAGCAGCCAAAGACACCTAAATGAGCAGTTCTTC.

In this sample, this clonotype turned up a few times. This sequence joins TRBV28 and TRBJ1-1, with D possibly matching TRBD1 (5 bases). CDR3 size: 12 residues. V shed 3 bases and J shed 10 bases, with 12 bases lying between them. Looked up from germline, CDR1 is MDHEN and CDR2 is SYDVKM. CDR3 bases: TGTGCCAGCAGTTTTACGGGGCGCGCAGCTTTCTTT. Translating it yields CASSFTGRAAFF.

In its sample, this clonotype was seen a few times. V is TRBV12-3 or TRBV12-4 and J is TRBJ2-3; 15 bases map to TRBD2. The J segment lost 7 bases and the V segment lost 7 bases, leaving 12 bases of the junction unmatched. This CDR3 is 17 amino acids long. The DNA for the CDR3 is TGTGCCAGCACCTACCCGGGACTAGCGGGGGGTAGACATACGCAGTATTTT. It yields the protein CASTYPGLAGGRHTQYF.

The chain employs TRBV7-2 and TRBJ1-4, with no clear D. The V gene lost 2 bases and the J gene lost 7 bases, with 17 bases spanning the gap. Germline V lookup: CDR1 SGHTA, CDR2 FQGNSA. CDR3 size: 16 residues. CDR3 protein: CASSLSRPGGSEKLFF. Written as DNA, the CDR3 is TGTGCCAGCAGCTTAAGCAGGCCCGGTGGGAGTGAAAAACTGTTTTTT.

This clonotype was seen only a few times. The V gene is TRBV7-2, the J gene TRBJ2-3, with 10 bases that match TRBD2. V was clipped by 5 bases and J by 4 bases; unmatched bases: 6. The CDR3 runs to 15 residues. Germline CDR1 SGHTA, CDR2 FQGNSA. The CDR3 region is CASSPSGGLADTQYF. For the CDR3, the DNA is TGTGCCAGCAGCCCTAGCGGGGGACTAGCAGATACGCAGTATTTT.

Points on this clonotype: This may be a read error, as it is one base from a much larger clone. This chain links TRBV11-1 with TRBJ2-2, with D unclear. The V and J ends lost 6 bases and 3 bases respectively, with 5 bases between them. Germline CDR1 SGHAT, CDR2 FQDESV (reference sequence). CDR3 size: 12 residues. The CDR3 region is CASRGYTGELFF. The CDR3 nucleotides are TGTGCCAGCAGGGGGTACACCGGGGAGCTGTTTTTT.

This clonotype has just a few counts. This chain joins TRBV6-5 and TRBJ2-3; D call uncertain. The CDR3 runs to 14 residues. V was trimmed by 6 bases and J by 3 bases, leaving 13 bases between them. The V gene's germline CDR1 is MNHEY and CDR2 SVGAGI. Written as DNA, the CDR3 is TGTGCCAGCAGACCGACGGACCTTACAGATACGCAGTATTTT. Protein sequence: CASRPTDLTDTQYF.